This is a list of T cell receptor beta chains from one sample in a study of T cells in Graves' hyperthyroidism and ophthalmopathy. TCRdb passed the multiplex PCR reads through MiXCR, listing each CDR3 protein once. The data show 300,000 to 450,000 distinct CDR3 sequences, 15% seen once. The sequencing sample was made of blood. These receptors were taken from a woman aged 25 to 45 with Graves' hyperthyroidism. Each CDR3 is given with its conserved first and last residue. A D gene is named only where the DNA matches it firmly. Not every row has a clone size; where given, it reads once, few, many or a size class.

cdr3_nt	cdr3_aa	d_call	v_call	j_call	clone_size
TGTGCCAGCAGTCACCTAACAGACAGGGTGGTCACCTTC	CASSHLTDRVVTF	TRBD1	TRBV27	TRBJ1-2	many
TGTGCCAGCAGCCGCGGACTAGCGGGAGGGGAGGAGACCCAGTACTTC	CASSRGLAGGEETQYF	TRBD2	TRBV12-3/TRBV12-4	TRBJ2-5	few
TGCGCCAGCAGCTTGCGCGTGAGGGGGTGGAATCAGCCCCAGCATTTT	CASSLRVRGWNQPQHF	-	TRBV5-1	TRBJ1-5	many
TGCAGTGCCCCGGACAGGGGGCGAAATCAGCCCCAGCATTTT	CSAPDRGRNQPQHF	TRBD1	TRBV20-1	TRBJ1-5	few
TGTGCCAGCAAAGCTCCCGAGGCAGGGTCAGGTACAGATACGCAGTATTTT	CASKAPEAGSGTDTQYF	-	TRBV2	TRBJ2-3	-
TGTGCCAGCAGCTTCGTTTCAGGGGGGCAAGAGACCCAGTACTTC	CASSFVSGGQETQYF	-	TRBV5-8	TRBJ2-5	-
TGTGCCAGCAGCAAGGACAGGGGCTACGAGCAGTACTTC	CASSKDRGYEQYF	TRBD1	TRBV7-2	TRBJ2-7	-
TGTGCCAGCAGTCCAAGACAGAGGTTGAGAGATCAGCCCCAGCATTTT	CASSPRQRLRDQPQHF	-	TRBV27	TRBJ1-5	few
TGTGCCAGCAGCTATGGGGTTTCGGACGAATTCTGGGAGACCCAGTACTTC	CASSYGVSDEFWETQYF	-	TRBV5-8	TRBJ2-5	many
TGTGCCACTACAGACACCGGGGAGCTGTTTTTT	CATTDTGELFF	-	TRBV11-2	TRBJ2-2	-
TGTGCCAGTAGTCCATACAAAGCAGAGACCTATGGCTACACCTTC	CASSPYKAETYGYTF	-	TRBV19	TRBJ1-2	-
TGCGCCAGCAGTGATCGACGAGTGAAGGGGGTAGGGAGCACAGATACGCAGTATTTT	CASSDRRVKGVGSTDTQYF	-	TRBV10-1	TRBJ2-3	-
TGTGCCAGCAGCTTAGAACTAGGGACCCAGTACTTC	CASSLELGTQYF	-	TRBV7-9	TRBJ2-5	-
TGTGCCAGCAGTTCCCTCCCCGGGACAGGGGGTGGCTATGGCTACACCTTC	CASSSLPGTGGGYGYTF	TRBD1	TRBV28	TRBJ1-2	-
TGTGCCAGCAGCCAAGGACAGGGGAGAGAGACCCCGTACTTC	CASSQGQGRETPYF	TRBD1	TRBV3-1	TRBJ2-5	few
TGCAGTGCTAGCCCCCTGGGAGACAGTCGCTCTGGAAACACCATATATTTT	CSASPLGDSRSGNTIYF	-	TRBV20-1	TRBJ1-3	few
TGTGCCAGCAGCCGGGGCGCGGGACGCACAGATACGCAGTATTTT	CASSRGAGRTDTQYF	-	TRBV7-3	TRBJ2-3	many
TGCAGTGCCAACCCGCTAGCGGGAGATGAAGGTCAAGATACGCAGTATTTT	CSANPLAGDEGQDTQYF	TRBD2	TRBV20-1	TRBJ2-3	many
TGTGCCAGCAGCCCCAATGGGGGGGCGCGAGAGACCCAGTACTTC	CASSPNGGARETQYF	-	TRBV7-3	TRBJ2-5	many
TGCAGCGCCATAGGGGACAGCTACGAGCAGTACTTC	CSAIGDSYEQYF	TRBD1	TRBV29-1	TRBJ2-7	-
TGTGCCAGCAGTAAAGGGACAGTCTCTGGGGCCAACGTCCTGACTTTC	CASSKGTVSGANVLTF	TRBD1	TRBV28	TRBJ2-6	-
TGTGCCAGCAGCTTAACCCAGTCGACCCCTAACTATGGCTACACCTTC	CASSLTQSTPNYGYTF	-	TRBV7-2	TRBJ1-2	-
TGTGCCACCAGTGGGTACAGGGGGACAGATACGCAGTATTTT	CATSGYRGTDTQYF	TRBD1	TRBV24-1	TRBJ2-3	many
TGTGCCAGCAGGCAGGACAATGAGCAGTTCTTC	CASRQDNEQFF	-	TRBV7-8	TRBJ2-1	-
TGCAGTGCTAATCCTCAGACGGGGGCTTGGAACACTGAAGCTTTCTTT	CSANPQTGAWNTEAFF	-	TRBV20-1	TRBJ1-1	many
TGCAGTGCTACGGGTGGACAGGGGGCGTCGGACTATGGCTACACCTTC	CSATGGQGASDYGYTF	TRBD1	TRBV20-1	TRBJ1-2	many
TGTGCCAGCAGCACCAAAACTTCTGGGGCCGGGGAGCTGTTTTTT	CASSTKTSGAGELFF	-	TRBV5-4	TRBJ2-2	-
TGTGCCAGCAGCTTACTGAGGGCAGGGTCCCTGCGCGAGAGCTCCTACGAGCAGTACTTC	CASSLLRAGSLRESSYEQYF	-	TRBV11-2	TRBJ2-7	-
TGCGCCAGCAGCCAAGGTCTGGGAGATACGCAGTATTTT	CASSQGLGDTQYF	-	TRBV4-1	TRBJ2-3	many
TGTGCCAGCAGCCAAGGGTCGGGACAGCGGATCGGAAACACCATATATTTT	CASSQGSGQRIGNTIYF	TRBD1	TRBV3-1	TRBJ1-3	-
TGTGCCAGTAATACAGGGGTTAAGGTCGCCGGGGAGCTGTTTTTT	CASNTGVKVAGELFF	TRBD1	TRBV19	TRBJ2-2	-
TGCGCCAGCAGCTCACTTCAGGCCCAGGGACAGAATCTCTATGGCTACACCTTC	CASSSLQAQGQNLYGYTF	TRBD1	TRBV5-1	TRBJ1-2	many
TGTGCCAGCAGTTATAGAAGGAACACTGAAGCTTTCTTT	CASSYRRNTEAFF	-	TRBV28	TRBJ1-1	many